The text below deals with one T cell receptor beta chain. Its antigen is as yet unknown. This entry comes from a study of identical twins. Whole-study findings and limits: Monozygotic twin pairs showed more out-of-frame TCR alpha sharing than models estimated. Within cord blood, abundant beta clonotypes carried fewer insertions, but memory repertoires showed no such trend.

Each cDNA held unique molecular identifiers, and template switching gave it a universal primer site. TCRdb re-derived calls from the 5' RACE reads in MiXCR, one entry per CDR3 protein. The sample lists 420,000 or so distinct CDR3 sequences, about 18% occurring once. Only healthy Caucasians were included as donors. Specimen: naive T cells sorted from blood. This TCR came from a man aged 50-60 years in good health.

CDR3 DNA sequence: TGTGCCAGCAGTTACCCTAGACAGGTAAATCAGCCCCAGCATTTT. Translation: CASSYPRQVNQPQHF. This chain connects TRBV6-2 or TRBV6-3 to TRBJ1-5; TRBD1 is a possible D gene (6 bases). Germline assignment: CDR1 MNHEY and CDR2 SVGEGT. CDR3 size: 15 residues. V gave up 2 bases and J gave up 4 bases, with 12 bases separating them.